This T cell receptor (beta chain) comes out of a study of blood T cell repertoires in COVID-19. Study details: Specimens from acute and convalescent COVID-19 originated in the United States, Italy and Spain.

Germline CDR1 reads LGHDT; CDR2 reads YNNKEL (reference sequence). V lost 0 bases and J lost 9, with 23 bases in between. The CDR3 is 17 residues long. The authors' processing: Scientists estimated how many nucleated cells there were by amplifying reference gene primers. Produced via immunoSEQ multiplex PCR; TCRdb's table is partial and in-frame only. The V and J calls and clone size come from that table; D and trimming were worked out from the DNA. The table has 200,000 to 300,000 clones, about 87% seen once; the top ten hold roughly 6%. The receptor was derived from a woman under 40 with COVID-19, enrolled during active disease. J is TRBJ2-5 and V is TRBV3-1 (or the pseudogene TRBV3-2); a weak D match, TRBD2 (5 bases). Sequenced sample: peripheral blood. CDR3 amino acids: CASSQDLRAGGLMAQYF. The CDR3 bases are TGTGCCAGCAGCCAAGATCTTAGGGCAGGAGGTTTGATGGCCCAGTACTTC.